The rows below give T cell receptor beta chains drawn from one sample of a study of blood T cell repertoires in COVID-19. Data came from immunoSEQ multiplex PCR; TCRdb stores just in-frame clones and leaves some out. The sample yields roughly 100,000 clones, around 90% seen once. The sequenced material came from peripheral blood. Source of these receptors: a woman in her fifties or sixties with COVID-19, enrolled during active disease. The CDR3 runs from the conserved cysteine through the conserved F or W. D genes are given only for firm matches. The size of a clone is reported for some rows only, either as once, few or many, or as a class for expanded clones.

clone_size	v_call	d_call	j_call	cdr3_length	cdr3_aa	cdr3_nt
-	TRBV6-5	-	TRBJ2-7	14	CASRPDSLSYEQYF	TGTGCCAGTCGACCCGACAGCCTCTCCTACGAGCAGTACTTC
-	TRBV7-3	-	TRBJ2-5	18	CASSSRNVRGADEETQYF	TGTGCCAGCAGCTCCAGAAACGTTCGGGGGGCGGACGAAGAGACCCAGTACTTC
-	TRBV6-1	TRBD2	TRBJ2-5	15	CASSERSSGQETQYF	TGTGCCAGCAGTGAACGCTCTAGCGGCCAAGAGACCCAGTACTTC
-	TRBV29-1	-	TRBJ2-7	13	CSVNGGDSYEQYF	TGCAGCGTGAACGGTGGAGACTCCTACGAGCAGTACTTC
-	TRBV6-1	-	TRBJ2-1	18	CASSEEVHAGAKYNEQFF	TGTGCCAGCAGTGAAGAAGTCCACGCGGGGGCCAAATACAATGAGCAGTTCTTC
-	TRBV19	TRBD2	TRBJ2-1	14	CASTTGGEYNEQFF	TGTGCCAGTACTACGGGGGGGGAATACAATGAGCAGTTCTTC
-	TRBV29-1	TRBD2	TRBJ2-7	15	CSVEVARAGVYEQYF	TGCAGCGTTGAGGTGGCCAGGGCGGGGGTCTACGAGCAGTACTTC
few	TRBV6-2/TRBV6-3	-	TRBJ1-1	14	CASSYGGRNTEAFF	TGTGCCAGCAGTTACGGGGGGAGGAACACTGAAGCTTTCTTT
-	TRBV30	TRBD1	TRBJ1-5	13	CAWDRDGNQPQHF	TGTGCCTGGGACAGGGACGGCAATCAGCCCCAGCATTTT
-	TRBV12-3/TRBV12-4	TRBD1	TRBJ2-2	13	CASRATGTGELFF	TGTGCCAGCAGGGCGACAGGGACCGGGGAGCTGTTTTTT
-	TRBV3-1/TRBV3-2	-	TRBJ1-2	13	CASSQGRAAGGTF	TGTGCCAGCAGCCAAGGCAGGGCCGCCGGCGGCACCTTC
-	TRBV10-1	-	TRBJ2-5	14	CASSDLKVGGRAYF	TGCGCCAGCAGTGATTTGAAGGTTGGGGGCAGGGCTTACTTC
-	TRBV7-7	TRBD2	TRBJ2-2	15	CASSPAGGLTGELFF	TGTGCTAGCAGCCCAGCGGGGGGGCTCACCGGGGAGCTGTTTTTT
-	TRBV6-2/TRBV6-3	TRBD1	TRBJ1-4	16	CASSYFGGTGGEKLFF	TGTGCCAGCAGTTACTTTGGGGGGACAGGAGGCGAAAAACTGTTTTTT
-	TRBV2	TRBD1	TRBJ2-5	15	CASSVRQGAWETQYF	TGTGCCAGCAGTGTGAGGCAGGGGGCATGGGAGACCCAGTACTTC
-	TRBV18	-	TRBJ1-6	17	CASSPSTGSRNLSPLHF	TGTGCCAGCTCACCATCGACAGGTTCACGAAATTTATCACCCCTCCACTTT
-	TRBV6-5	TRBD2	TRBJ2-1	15	CASMERAGGPGEQFF	TGTGCCAGCATGGAGCGAGCGGGGGGGCCTGGTGAGCAGTTCTTC
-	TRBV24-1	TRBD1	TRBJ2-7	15	CATRPGTGSVHEQYF	TGTGCCACCAGGCCCGGGACAGGGAGTGTCCACGAGCAGTACTTC
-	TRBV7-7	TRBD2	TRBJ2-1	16	CASSLLFGGGQDEQFF	TGTGCCAGCAGCTTACTCTTCGGCGGGGGTCAGGATGAGCAGTTCTTC
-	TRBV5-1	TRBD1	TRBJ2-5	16	CASSLSGTVTQETQYF	TGCGCCAGCAGCTTATCCGGGACAGTGACCCAAGAGACCCAGTACTTC
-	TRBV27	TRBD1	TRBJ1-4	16	CASSLKTGGSNEKLFF	TGTGCCAGCAGTTTAAAGACAGGGGGGAGCAATGAAAAACTGTTTTTT
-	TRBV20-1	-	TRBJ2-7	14	CSASDQGSSYEQYF	TGCAGTGCTAGTGATCAGGGTAGCTCCTACGAGCAGTACTTC
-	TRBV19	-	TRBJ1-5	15	CASSILGGSNQPQHF	TGTGCCAGTAGTATACTTGGCGGGAGCAATCAGCCCCAGCATTTT
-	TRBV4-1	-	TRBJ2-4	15	CASSPGFLAKNIQYF	TGCGCCAGCAGCCCGGGTTTTCTAGCCAAAAACATTCAGTACTTC